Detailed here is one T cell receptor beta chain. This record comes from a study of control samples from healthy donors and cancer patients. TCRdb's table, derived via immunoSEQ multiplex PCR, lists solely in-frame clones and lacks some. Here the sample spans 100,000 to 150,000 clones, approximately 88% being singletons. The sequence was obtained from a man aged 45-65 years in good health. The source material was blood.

The CDR3 region has the DNA TGTGCCAGCAGCAGGGGACTAGCGGGGTACACCGGGGAGCTGTTTTTT. Translating gives CASSRGLAGYTGELFF. The chain carries TRBV5-6 and TRBJ2-2, with 13 bases matching TRBD2. This CDR3 has 16 amino acids. Germline V gene sequence: CDR1 SGHDT, CDR2 YYEEEE. Germline trimming cut 4 bases from V and 3 bases from J; bases unmatched to any gene: 3.